The 6 T cell receptor beta chains listed next were all sequenced from one sample in a study of read filtering for tumor transcriptome and immune sequencing. The library was built from about 400 ng RNA with molecular barcoded adaptors for alpha/delta and beta/gamma chains. TCRdb independently ran MiXCR on the reads; one entry per CDR3 protein. The profile shows about 63,000 distinct CDR3 sequences, 11% to 15% of them singletons. Sequences were obtained from a population of CD138-negative cells sorted from bone marrow. The receptors come from a donor aged 40 or over with multiple myeloma.

This clonotype was counted ten times or more. This chain joins TRBV15 and TRBJ2-1; D uncertain. Trimming took off 1 base at V and 10 bases at J, with 11 bases between the two ends. This CDR3 region has 13 residues. Germline-derived CDR1 and CDR2 are LNHNV and YYDKDF (reference sequence). This CDR3 reads CATSRGIDVEQFF. DNA of the CDR3: TGTGCCACCAGCAGAGGTATAGATGTAGAGCAGTTCTTC.

In its sample, this clonotype was seen many times. Here the CDR3 reads CASSPGNLVNEKLFF. The CDR3 bases are TGTGCCAGCAGTCCCGGGAACCTGGTAAATGAAAAACTGTTTTTT. J is TRBJ1-4 and V is TRBV25-1; no clear D gene. With 5 bases removed from V and 5 bases from J, the gap between germline ends came to 15 bases. CDR1 and CDR2 (germline): MGHDK, SYGVNS. CDR3 length: 15 amino acids.

This clonotype was counted ten times or more. The V gene is TRBV7-8, the J gene TRBJ2-7, with D perhaps being TRBD1 or TRBD2 (8 bases each). Trimming left V 4 bases short and J 7 bases short, with 17 bases between. CDR1 is SGHVS, CDR2 FQNEAQ, per germline. This CDR3 has 14 amino acids. CDR3 sequence (DNA): TGTGCCAGCAGCTCCCGGACAGGGACTAGTGAGCAGTACTTC. Translation: CASSSRTGTSEQYF.

Worth noting for this clonotype: This may come from a read error, since a much larger clone is one base off. The chain couples TRBV7-6 to TRBJ2-4; maybe TRBD2 (6 bases). Germline assignment: CDR1 SGHVS and CDR2 FNYEAQ. The CDR3 has 16 amino acids. V lost 3 bases and J lost 3, with 15 bases in between. The CDR3 DNA reads as TGTGCCAGCAGCTTGAGATCGGGACTTGACAAAAACATTCAGTACTTC. It yields the protein CASSLRSGLDKNIQYF.

The chain uses TRBV7-8 and TRBJ2-2, with TRBD1 matching 8 bases. Trimming removed 1 base from V and 6 bases from J; junction bases left unmatched: 4. CDR1 is SGHVS, CDR2 FQNEAQ, per germline. The CDR3 is 15 residues long. The DNA of the CDR3 is TGTGCCAGCAGCTTAGGGACAGGGAGGCCCGGGGAGCTGTTTTTT. Translating it yields CASSLGTGRPGELFF.

This clonotype was counted ten times or more. The chain uses TRBV10-3 and TRBJ2-6; D is unclear. Germline V gene lookup returns CDR1 ENHRY and CDR2 SYGVKD. The CDR3 length is 16 residues. The V end was cut by 4 bases, the J end by 1 base, with 11 bases between. The CDR3 DNA reads as TGTGCCATCAGTGGGTTAGAGCTATCTGGGGCCAACGTCCTGACTTTC. It codes for CAISGLELSGANVLTF.